These T cell receptor beta chains were read from a single sample in a study of a mutant IDH1 vaccine in newly diagnosed glioma. Their cognate antigens are unknown. TCRdb's copy holds only in-frame clones and misses some; the assay was immunoSEQ multiplex PCR. The sample includes more than 40,000 clones, approximately 90% of them seen just once. The sequencing used PBMCs, collected from a glioma patient whose treatment included an IDH1 peptide vaccine. Every receptor here comes from a woman in her 40s with glioma. Each CDR3 is given with its conserved first and last residue. D genes are given only for firm matches. The size of a clone is reported for some rows only, either as once, few or many, or as a class for expanded clones.

J: TRBJ1-1
V: TRBV11-2
size: .
D: .
DNA: TGTGCCAGCAGCTTAGTGCTGAACACTGAAGCTTTCTTT
CDR3: CASSLVLNTEAFF

J: TRBJ2-7
V: TRBV29-1
size: .
D: .
DNA: TGCAGCGTGGGGGGACATCCCCAATACAAGCAGTACTTC
CDR3: CSVGGHPQYKQYF

J: TRBJ2-6
V: TRBV5-4
size: .
D: TRBD1
DNA: TGTGCCAGCAGCTTAGGGACAGGGCAGTTCTCTGGGGCCAACGTCCTGACTTTC
CDR3: CASSLGTGQFSGANVLTF

J: TRBJ1-1
V: TRBV7-2
size: few
D: .
DNA: TGTGCCAGCAGCTTACAGGGAGCGAGCACTGAAGCTTTCTTT
CDR3: CASSLQGASTEAFF

J: TRBJ2-5
V: TRBV2
size: .
D: TRBD1
DNA: TGTGCCAGCAAAGGACAGGTCGAAACCCAGTACTTC
CDR3: CASKGQVETQYF

J: TRBJ2-5
V: TRBV19
size: .
D: .
DNA: TGTGCCAGTAGTATAGACCTAGAGGTCTGGGAGACCCAGTACTTC
CDR3: CASSIDLEVWETQYF

J: TRBJ2-7
V: TRBV5-4
size: .
D: TRBD2
DNA: TGTGCCAGCAGCAACTCCGCGGGGGGGACCTCCTACGAGCAGTACTTC
CDR3: CASSNSAGGTSYEQYF

J: TRBJ2-3
V: TRBV18
size: .
D: TRBD2
DNA: TGTGCCAGCTCACCGAATCCGGCTAGCGGGGGCACAGATACGCAGTATTTT
CDR3: CASSPNPASGGTDTQYF

J: TRBJ1-5
V: TRBV19
size: .
D: TRBD1
DNA: TGTGCCAGCAAGCCGGGACAGGGGGGGGGAGGGCCCCAGCATTTT
CDR3: CASKPGQGGGGPQHF

J: TRBJ2-3
V: TRBV5-6
size: .
D: .
DNA: TGTGCCAGCAGCTATGATGTTGGGGGTAGTGATACGCAGTATTTT
CDR3: CASSYDVGGSDTQYF

J: TRBJ2-1
V: TRBV30
size: .
D: .
DNA: TGTGCCTGGAGTGAGACAGGTTCCTACAATGAGCAGTTCTTC
CDR3: CAWSETGSYNEQFF

J: TRBJ2-2
V: TRBV7-2
size: .
D: .
DNA: TGTGCCAGCAACTTAGGGCCTAACACCGGGGAGCTGTTTTTT
CDR3: CASNLGPNTGELFF

J: TRBJ1-5
V: TRBV4-1
size: .
D: .
DNA: TGCGCCAGCAGCCAAGTCAGCGGGATATCTGGGCAGCCCCAGCATTTT
CDR3: CASSQVSGISGQPQHF

J: TRBJ2-7
V: TRBV15
size: once
D: .
DNA: TGTGCCACCAGCAGAGATAGTGGGACCGCCAGCGGGCAGTACTTC
CDR3: CATSRDSGTASGQYF

J: TRBJ2-7
V: TRBV10-3
size: .
D: .
DNA: TGTGCCACTCAGAGTCTCTACGAGCAGTACTTC
CDR3: CATQSLYEQYF

J: TRBJ1-1
V: TRBV5-1
size: once
D: .
DNA: TGCGCCAGCAGCTGGAGTCAGGGCCAGGGCACTGAAGCTTTCTTT
CDR3: CASSWSQGQGTEAFF

J: TRBJ1-2
V: TRBV5-1
size: .
D: TRBD1
DNA: TGCGCCAGCAGCCAACAGGGGGCTGGGGGCTACACCTTC
CDR3: CASSQQGAGGYTF

J: TRBJ1-1
V: TRBV7-9
size: .
D: .
DNA: TGTGCCAGCGTTCTTTCGGGGCAGTTGAACACTGAAGCTTTCTTT
CDR3: CASVLSGQLNTEAFF

J: TRBJ2-7
V: TRBV19
size: .
D: .
DNA: TGTGCCAGTAGTATTGACGGCTCCTACGAGCAGTACTTC
CDR3: CASSIDGSYEQYF

J: TRBJ1-1
V: TRBV5-1
size: .
D: TRBD1
DNA: TGCGCCAGCAGCGTCACAGGGGTAGAGAGAGCTTTCTTT
CDR3: CASSVTGVERAFF

J: TRBJ2-7
V: TRBV28
size: .
D: TRBD2
DNA: TGTGCCAGCAGTTTAGGGCTAGCGGGCTACGAGCAGTACTTC
CDR3: CASSLGLAGYEQYF

J: TRBJ1-2
V: TRBV10-2
size: .
D: .
DNA: TGCGCCACCTCCTTACAGGGAAAACGTGGCTACACCTTC
CDR3: CATSLQGKRGYTF

J: TRBJ2-1
V: TRBV2
size: .
D: TRBD2
DNA: TGTGCCAGCAGGACGGGTGCGGGGGTTTACAATGAGCAGTTCTTC
CDR3: CASRTGAGVYNEQFF

J: TRBJ2-2
V: TRBV15
size: once
D: .
DNA: TGTGCCACCAGCAGGGGGAACGCGAACACCGGGGAGCTGTTTTTT
CDR3: CATSRGNANTGELFF

J: TRBJ1-4
V: TRBV6-1
size: .
D: .
DNA: TGTGCCAGCACCCTAGACCGAACGTTGGGTGAAAAACTGTTTTTT
CDR3: CASTLDRTLGEKLFF

J: TRBJ1-5
V: TRBV28
size: .
D: .
DNA: TGTGCCAGCAGTTTAGGGAGGGGGAATCAGCCCCAGCATTTT
CDR3: CASSLGRGNQPQHF

J: TRBJ1-3
V: TRBV4-1
size: .
D: .
DNA: TGCGCCAGCAGCCCCGGCCGCTCTGGAAACACCATATATTTT
CDR3: CASSPGRSGNTIYF

J: TRBJ2-3
V: TRBV6-6
size: .
D: .
DNA: TGTGCCAGCAGTTTCGGAAGAGGGACTAGCACAGATACGCAGTATTTT
CDR3: CASSFGRGTSTDTQYF

J: TRBJ2-2
V: TRBV7-2
size: .
D: TRBD2
DNA: TGTGCCAGCAGCTTAGAGAGCGGGGGGTCCGGGGAGCTGTTTTTT
CDR3: CASSLESGGSGELFF

J: TRBJ1-4
V: TRBV15
size: once
D: .
DNA: TGTGCCACCAGCAGAGATTCACAGCCGAATGAAAAACTGTTTTTT
CDR3: CATSRDSQPNEKLFF

J: TRBJ2-2
V: TRBV5-1
size: once
D: TRBD1
DNA: TGCGCCAGCAGCTTGGGGCCTGGGACAGGGGGCTTCGGGGAGCTGTTTTTT
CDR3: CASSLGPGTGGFGELFF

J: TRBJ2-7
V: TRBV9
size: few
D: .
DNA: TGTGCCAGCAGCGTAGGTGGGGTGGCCTACGAGCAGTACTTC
CDR3: CASSVGGVAYEQYF

J: TRBJ2-3
V: TRBV15
size: few
D: .
DNA: TGTGCCACCAGCAGAGACCCCGGGGGAAGCACAGATACGCAGTATTTT
CDR3: CATSRDPGGSTDTQYF

J: TRBJ2-5
V: TRBV7-8
size: once
D: .
DNA: TGTGCCAGCAGCTTATCCAACGTTCAAGAGACCCAGTACTTC
CDR3: CASSLSNVQETQYF

J: TRBJ1-1
V: TRBV28
size: .
D: .
DNA: TGTGCCAGCAGTTTAGGGGGCGGGAGGGCTGAAGCTTTCTTT
CDR3: CASSLGGGRAEAFF

J: TRBJ1-1
V: TRBV9
size: .
D: .
DNA: TGTGCCAGCAGCGTGGGACAAGGGGGGACTGAAGCTTTCTTT
CDR3: CASSVGQGGTEAFF

J: TRBJ2-2
V: TRBV6-5
size: once
D: TRBD2
DNA: TGTGCCAGCAGCCCGGGGGGGAGAGGGGAGCTGTTTTTT
CDR3: CASSPGGRGELFF

J: TRBJ1-2
V: TRBV10-3
size: .
D: TRBD1
DNA: TGTGCCATCACAGCGGGACAGGGCTATGGCTACACCTTC
CDR3: CAITAGQGYGYTF

J: TRBJ2-7
V: TRBV9
size: .
D: .
DNA: TGTGCCAGCAGCGTAGGGCTAGATCCCTCCTACGAGCAGTACTTC
CDR3: CASSVGLDPSYEQYF

J: TRBJ2-2
V: TRBV6-5
size: .
D: .
DNA: TGTGCCAGCAGTTACTCAGGCGAAACATACACCGGGGAGCTGTTTTTT
CDR3: CASSYSGETYTGELFF

J: TRBJ2-2
V: TRBV19
size: .
D: .
DNA: TGTGCCAGTACCCGGCGCCCGAACACCGGGGAGCTGTTTTTT
CDR3: CASTRRPNTGELFF

J: TRBJ2-3
V: TRBV7-2
size: .
D: .
DNA: TGTGCCAGCAGTAGAACAGGGAAAGATACGCAGTATTTT
CDR3: CASSRTGKDTQYF

J: TRBJ2-3
V: TRBV5-6
size: .
D: TRBD1
DNA: TGTGCCAGCAGGTCGACAGGGGGCGCAGATACGCAGTATTTT
CDR3: CASRSTGGADTQYF

J: TRBJ1-1
V: TRBV11-2
size: once
D: .
DNA: TGTGCCAGCAGCTTAGATCCCATGAACACTGAAGCTTTCTTT
CDR3: CASSLDPMNTEAFF

J: TRBJ2-7
V: TRBV14
size: .
D: .
DNA: TGTGCCAGCAGCCAAGGCAGATCCACCTACGAGCAGTACTTC
CDR3: CASSQGRSTYEQYF

J: TRBJ1-3
V: TRBV6-6
size: .
D: .
DNA: TGTGCCAGCAGACCGGACAGCTCTGGAAACACCATATATTTT
CDR3: CASRPDSSGNTIYF

J: TRBJ2-3
V: TRBV13
size: .
D: TRBD1
DNA: TGTGCCAGCAGCACAGGGGTCACAGATACGCAGTATTTT
CDR3: CASSTGVTDTQYF

J: TRBJ1-2
V: TRBV2
size: .
D: .
DNA: TGTGCCAGCAGTCCCGCGGGCCCCGCACTAGGCTACACCTTC
CDR3: CASSPAGPALGYTF

J: TRBJ2-2
V: TRBV29-1
size: .
D: .
DNA: TGCAGCGTTGTTGGATCTTGGGGCACCGGGGAGCTGTTTTTT
CDR3: CSVVGSWGTGELFF

J: TRBJ2-3
V: TRBV10-3
size: .
D: TRBD2
DNA: TGTGCCATCAGGGGGGGGGATACGCAGTATTTT
CDR3: CAIRGGDTQYF

J: TRBJ2-3
V: TRBV27
size: .
D: .
DNA: TGTGCCAGCAGTTTATCCTACAGGACGCAGAGGGGAGATACGCAGTATTTT
CDR3: CASSLSYRTQRGDTQYF

J: TRBJ2-2
V: TRBV11-3
size: .
D: .
DNA: TGTGCCAGCAGCCCCCGCACGGGGCCGAACACCGGGGAGCTGTTTTTT
CDR3: CASSPRTGPNTGELFF

J: TRBJ1-4
V: TRBV4-3
size: .
D: .
DNA: TGCGCCAGCAGCCAAGACGGGAAGGTGTATGAAAAACTGTTTTTT
CDR3: CASSQDGKVYEKLFF